The clone carrying this T cell receptor (beta chain) occurred a few times. Its specificity is not known. A lack of ophthalmopathy progression within 18 months defined stable Graves' hyperthyroidism. PBMCs were collected from a roughly 10 ml volume of fresh peripheral blood. Amplification of TCR beta CDR3 regions used RNA as the template. The HTBI set primed first-round TCR CDR3 RT-PCR. TCRdb re-called the multiplex PCR reads through MiXCR, storing one row per CDR3 protein. This sample has some 700,000 distinct CDR3 sequences, with approximately 15% found just once. Germline V lookup: CDR1 MNHEY, CDR2 SVGEGT. There are 15 residues in the CDR3. V shed 5 bases and J shed 12 bases, with 23 bases lying between them. This sample is part of a study of T cells in Graves' hyperthyroidism and ophthalmopathy. Notes on the study in general: Most thyroid-expanded clonotypes above 0.001 were also found in blood.

The chain recombines TRBV6-2 or TRBV6-3 with TRBJ2-1; perhaps D is TRBD1 or TRBD2 (6 bases each). Sequencing was performed on blood. The TCR comes from a man aged 50 to 60 with Graves' hyperthyroidism. The CDR3 DNA follows: TGTGCCAGCAGTGTTGGACTCTCCGGGGGCTCAGTGCAGTTCTTC. Protein sequence: CASSVGLSGGSVQFF.